The T cell receptor (beta chain) described here comes from a study of technical replicates of blood from several donors. V shed 5 bases and J shed 2 bases, with 6 bases lying between them. The V gene's germline CDR1 is SNHLY and CDR2 FYNNEI. There are 12 residues in the CDR3. Some clones are missing from TCRdb's copy, which holds only in-frame ones; the method was immunoSEQ multiplex PCR. The table has some 70,000 clones, about 97% seen once. Only one count was recorded for this clone. The chain links TRBV2 to TRBJ2-5; the D is unclear. Specimen: T cells isolated from PBMCs. The sequence came from a human donor in good health. The CDR3 sequence is CASSPGQETQYF. CDR3 DNA sequence: TGTGCCAGCAGTCCGGGTCAAGAGACCCAGTACTTC.